The 7 T cell receptor beta chains listed next were all sequenced from one sample in a study of blood T cell repertoires in COVID-19. Measured with immunoSEQ multiplex PCR; TCRdb has only the in-frame clones, and not every one. The sample gives a few hundred thousand clones, approximately 82% of which show up once; around 1.5% is in the top ten. The source material was peripheral blood. The receptor set was obtained from a woman in her thirties or forties who had recovered from COVID-19.

The V and J genes are TRBV7-3 and TRBJ2-7, with a weak D call TRBD1 (6 bases). V lost 8 bases, J lost 2 bases, and 10 bases lay in between. CDR1 and CDR2 from the germline V gene are SGHTA and FQGTGA. The CDR3 has 12 residues. The CDR3 coding sequence is TGTGCCAGCGGACAGCCTCCCTACGAGCAGTACTTC. Protein sequence: CASGQPPYEQYF. Looking up the rest from reference TRBV7-3 and TRBJ2-7 gives the full variable domain: GAGVSQTPSNKVTEKGKYVELRCDPISGHTALYWYRQSLGQGPEFLIYFQGTGAADDSGLPNDRFFAVRPEGSVSTLKIQRTERGDSAVYLCASGQPPYEQYFGPGTRLTVT.

The V gene is TRBV7-9, the J gene TRBJ1-1; no definite D call. The CDR3 runs to 12 residues. Germline-derived CDR1 and CDR2 are SEHNR and FQNEAQ (reference sequence). V was pared by 5 bases and J by 7 bases, with 11 bases between. This chain's CDR3 is CASSDGRDEAFF. CDR3 sequence (DNA): TGTGCCAGCAGCGACGGACGGGATGAAGCTTTCTTT.

There are a few counts of this clone. This sequence joins TRBV6-4 and TRBJ1-6; D not certain. V gave up 0 bases and J gave up 7 bases, with 7 bases separating them. This CDR3 has 14 residues. Germline lookup yields CDR1 MRHNA and CDR2 SNTAGT. CDR3 DNA sequence: TGTGCCAGCAGTGACTCACGGGAGAATTCACCCCTCCACTTT. Its protein product is CASSDSRENSPLHF.

The V and J genes are TRBV6-5 and TRBJ1-3; D remains unclear. V was pared by 5 bases and J by 4 bases, with 9 bases between. Germline V gene lookup returns CDR1 MNHEY and CDR2 SVGAGI. CDR3 length: 13 amino acids. Here the CDR3 reads CASSLGFGNTIYF. DNA of the CDR3: TGTGCCAGCAGTCTCGGGTTCGGAAACACCATATATTTT.

The sample holds one count of this clone. J is TRBJ1-2 and V is TRBV12-3 or TRBV12-4; D ambiguous. The CDR3 runs 13 residues. Deletions cut 6 bases from V and 4 bases from J, with 12 bases between. This chain's CDR3 is CASSQTPGYGYTF. The CDR3 nucleotides read TGTGCCAGCAGCCAGACTCCGGGCTATGGCTACACCTTC.

The J gene is TRBJ2-7, the V gene TRBV25-1, with 9 bases that match TRBD1. CDR1 and CDR2 (germline): MGHDK, SYGVNS. Trimming removed 6 bases from V and 3 bases from J; junction bases left unmatched: 9. CDR3 length: 15 residues. The CDR3 loop reads CASRDTGQGNYEQYF. In nucleotides, the CDR3 is TGTGCCAGCAGAGATACGGGACAGGGCAACTACGAGCAGTACTTC.

This clone has a single count. V and J are TRBV2 and TRBJ1-4; unclear D gene. The CDR3 has 13 amino acids. Germline loops: CDR1 SNHLY, CDR2 FYNNEI. The V end lost 8 bases, the J end lost 0 bases, and 7 bases lay between the germline ends. CDR3 residues: CASFLATNEKLFF. The DNA for the CDR3 is TGTGCCAGCTTCCTTGCAACTAATGAAAAACTGTTTTTT.